A selection of T cell receptor beta chains follows, all from one sample in a study of Ad26.COV2.S vaccination and SARS-CoV-2 variants. Produced via immunoSEQ multiplex PCR; TCRdb's table is partial and in-frame only. The sample holds 500,000 or so clones, 70% to 90% seen once. Specimen: peripheral blood, collected in a trial of Ad26.COV2.S vaccine versus placebo. These receptors originate from a person between 18 and 59 years old who received the Ad26.COV2.S COVID-19 vaccine or a placebo. Each CDR3 is given with its conserved first and last residue. The D gene is left open where the match is weak. Rows may omit the clone size; those that give it use once, few, many or a size class.

15	TRBD1	-	TRBV7-2	TRBJ2-7	CASSLAGQDSYEQYF	TGTGCCAGCAGCTTAGCGGGACAGGACTCCTACGAGCAGTACTTC
15	-	-	TRBV18	TRBJ2-1	CASSLGPSSYNEQFF	TGTGCCAGCTCCCTCGGACCTAGCTCCTACAATGAGCAGTTCTTC
14	-	-	TRBV11-2	TRBJ2-7	CASSLAEISYEQYF	TGTGCCAGCAGCCTGGCGGAAATCTCCTACGAGCAGTACTTC
13	-	-	TRBV19	TRBJ2-2	CATRDGNTGELFF	TGTGCCACTCGGGACGGAAACACCGGGGAGCTGTTTTTT
13	-	-	TRBV4-3	TRBJ2-2	CASSQGDSQELFF	TGCGCCAGCAGCCAAGGCGACAGTCAGGAGCTGTTTTTT
15	TRBD1	-	TRBV5-1	TRBJ1-4	CASSLPGQGGEKLFF	TGCGCCAGCAGCTTGCCGGGACAGGGGGGCGAAAAACTGTTTTTT
15	-	-	TRBV30	TRBJ1-3	CAWRLGGGSGNTIYF	TGTGCCTGGAGGCTCGGGGGGGGCTCTGGAAACACCATATATTTT
14	-	once	TRBV9	TRBJ2-3	CASSVGPVTDTQYF	TGTGCCAGCAGCGTAGGCCCCGTCACAGATACGCAGTATTTT
14	-	-	TRBV6-5	TRBJ2-5	CASRVQGWLETQYF	TGTGCCAGCAGAGTACAGGGATGGTTAGAGACCCAGTACTTC
14	-	-	TRBV2	TRBJ2-7	CASSEGTAIYEQYF	TGTGCCAGCAGTGAAGGGACAGCGATCTACGAGCAGTACTTC
16	-	once	TRBV21-1	TRBJ2-7	CASNYPRGRVGGEQYF	TGTGCCAGCAACTATCCAAGGGGCAGGGTTGGTGGCGAGCAGTACTTC
12	-	-	TRBV28	TRBJ1-2	CATRGSYYGYTF	TGTGCCACACGTGGGTCCTACTATGGCTACACCTTC
16	-	-	TRBV30	TRBJ1-5	CAWSPPGLGGNQPQHF	TGTGCCTGGAGTCCCCCGGGACTGGGAGGGAATCAGCCCCAGCATTTT
14	-	few	TRBV5-1	TRBJ1-5	CASSSGVPNQPQHF	TGCGCCAGCAGCTCAGGGGTCCCCAATCAGCCCCAGCATTTT
13	TRBD1	-	TRBV12-3/TRBV12-4	TRBJ1-1	CASRTGDHTEAFF	TGTGCCAGCAGAACAGGGGACCATACTGAAGCTTTCTTT
12	-	-	TRBV6-5	TRBJ1-1	CASNGGGREAFF	TGTGCCAGCAACGGAGGGGGAAGGGAGGCTTTCTTT
14	TRBD1	-	TRBV6-6	TRBJ2-7	CASRRQTGHHEQYF	TGTGCCAGCAGGCGCCAGACAGGGCACCACGAGCAGTACTTC
14	-	-	TRBV28	TRBJ1-1	CASSARGGYTEAFF	TGTGCCAGCAGCGCCCGCGGGGGCTACACTGAAGCTTTCTTT
14	TRBD1	once	TRBV6-1	TRBJ2-7	CASSEWGQRTPQYF	TGTGCCAGCAGTGAATGGGGACAGCGAACTCCGCAGTACTTC
14	-	-	TRBV27	TRBJ2-7	CASSLLGGGYEQYF	TGTGCCAGCAGTTTATTAGGGGGGGGCTACGAGCAGTACTTC
16	-	-	TRBV5-1	TRBJ2-5	CASSLSGAGHQETQYF	TGCGCCAGCAGCTTGTCGGGCGCGGGACACCAAGAGACCCAGTACTTC
13	-	once	TRBV11-3	TRBJ1-3	CASSPGGGNTIYF	TGTGCCAGCAGCCCCGGAGGAGGAAACACCATATATTTT
14	-	-	TRBV5-4	TRBJ1-2	CASSKDIPNYGYTF	TGTGCCAGCAGCAAGGACATACCCAACTATGGCTACACCTTC
12	-	-	TRBV7-2	TRBJ2-5	CASSLDWETQYF	TGTGCCAGCAGCTTAGATTGGGAGACCCAGTACTTC
13	-	-	TRBV29-1	TRBJ2-3	CSVSDRGFDTQYF	TGCAGCGTTTCAGACAGAGGCTTTGATACGCAGTATTTT
12	-	few	TRBV7-9	TRBJ2-7	CASSLGVYEQYF	TGTGCCAGCAGCTTAGGGGTTTACGAGCAGTACTTC
11	-	-	TRBV28	TRBJ2-7	CASSINYEQYF	TGTGCCAGCAGTATTAATTACGAGCAGTACTTC
14	TRBD1	-	TRBV28	TRBJ2-7	CASSLGQGTYEQYF	TGTGCCAGCAGCCTGGGACAGGGAACCTACGAGCAGTACTTC
16	-	-	TRBV18	TRBJ2-7	CASSPRALGTASKQYF	TGTGCCAGCTCACCACGTGCGTTGGGGACGGCCTCCAAGCAGTACTTC
17	TRBD1	-	TRBV15	TRBJ2-3	CATSKTGTASFTDTQYF	TGTGCCACCAGCAAGACCGGGACAGCTTCTTTCACAGATACGCAGTATTTT